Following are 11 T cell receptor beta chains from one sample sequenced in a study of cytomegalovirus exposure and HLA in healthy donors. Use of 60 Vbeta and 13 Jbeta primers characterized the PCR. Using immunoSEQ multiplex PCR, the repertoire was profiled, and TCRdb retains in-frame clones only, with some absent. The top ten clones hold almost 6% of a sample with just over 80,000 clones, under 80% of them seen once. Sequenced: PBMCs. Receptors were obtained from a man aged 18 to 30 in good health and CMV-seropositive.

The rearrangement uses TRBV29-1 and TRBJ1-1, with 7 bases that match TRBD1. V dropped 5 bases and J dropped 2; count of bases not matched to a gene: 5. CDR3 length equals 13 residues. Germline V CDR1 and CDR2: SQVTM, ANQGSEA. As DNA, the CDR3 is TGCAGCGTTTCGGGGACAGACAACACTGAAGCTTTCTTT. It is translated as CSVSGTDNTEAFF.

The CDR3 loop is CASSLRTTASTDTQYF. CDR3 in DNA: TGTGCCAGCAGCTTGAGGACTACCGCTAGCACAGATACGCAGTATTTT. The J gene is TRBJ2-3, the V gene TRBV5-4; maybe TRBD2 (6 bases). V lost 1 base to trimming and J lost 0 bases, with 12 bases between them. CDR3 length: 16 amino acids. The germline V gene has CDR1 SGHNT and CDR2 YYREEE (reference sequence).

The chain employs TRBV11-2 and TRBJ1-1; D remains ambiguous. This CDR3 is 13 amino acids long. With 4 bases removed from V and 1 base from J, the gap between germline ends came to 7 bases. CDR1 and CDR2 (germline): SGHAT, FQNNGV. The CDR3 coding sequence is TGTGCCAGCAGCTCCGAGGGGAACACTGAAGCTTTCTTT. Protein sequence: CASSSEGNTEAFF. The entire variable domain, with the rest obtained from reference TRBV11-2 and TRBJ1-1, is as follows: EAGVAQSPRYKIIEKRQSVAFWCNPISGHATLYWYQQILGQGPKLLIQFQNNGVVDDSQLPKDRFSAERLKGVDSTLKIQPAKLEDSAVYLCASSSEGNTEAFFGQGTRLTVV.

The CDR3 here is CASSGGEGFQPQHF. The CDR3 DNA reads TGTGCCAGCAGTGGGGGGGAGGGTTTTCAGCCCCAGCATTTT. This chain joins TRBV2 and TRBJ1-5, with D tentatively TRBD1 (5 bases). V lost 4 bases to trimming and J lost 6 bases, with 13 bases between them. CDR3 length: 14 residues. In germline, CDR1 is SNHLY, CDR2 FYNNEI.

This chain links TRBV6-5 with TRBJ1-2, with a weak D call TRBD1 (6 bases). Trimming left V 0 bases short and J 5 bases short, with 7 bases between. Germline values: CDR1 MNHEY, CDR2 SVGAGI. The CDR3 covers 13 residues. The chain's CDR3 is CASSYSRGYGYTF. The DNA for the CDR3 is TGTGCCAGCAGTTACTCGAGGGGGTATGGCTACACCTTC.

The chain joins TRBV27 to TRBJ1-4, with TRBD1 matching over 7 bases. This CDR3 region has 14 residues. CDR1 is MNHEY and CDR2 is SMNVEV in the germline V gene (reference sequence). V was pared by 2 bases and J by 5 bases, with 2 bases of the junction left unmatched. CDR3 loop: CASSLIQGNEKLFF. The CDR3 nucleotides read TGTGCCAGCAGTTTAATACAGGGGAATGAAAAACTGTTTTTT.

The CDR3 is CASSPPGGSYEQYF. The DNA for the CDR3 is TGTGCCAGCAGCCCTCCGGGAGGCTCCTACGAGCAGTACTTC. This chain connects TRBV28 to TRBJ2-7, with 7 bases that match TRBD2. The CDR3 sequence is 14 residues long. CDR1 MDHEN and CDR2 SYDVKM come from the germline V gene. V shed 6 bases and J 0 bases; nucleotides not matched to a gene: 5.

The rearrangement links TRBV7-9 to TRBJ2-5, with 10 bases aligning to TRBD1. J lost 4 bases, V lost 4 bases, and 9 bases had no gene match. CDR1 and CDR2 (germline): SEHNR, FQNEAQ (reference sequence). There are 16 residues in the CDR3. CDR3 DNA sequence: TGTGCCAGCAGCTCCCGGGACAGGGGAAGGGTAGAGACCCAGTACTTC. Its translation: CASSSRDRGRVETQYF.

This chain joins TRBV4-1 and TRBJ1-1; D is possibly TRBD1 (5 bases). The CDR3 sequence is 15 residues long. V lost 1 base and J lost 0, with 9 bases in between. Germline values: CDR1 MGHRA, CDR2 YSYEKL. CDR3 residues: CASSQVAGLNTEAFF. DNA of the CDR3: TGCGCCAGCAGCCAAGTGGCAGGGCTGAACACTGAAGCTTTCTTT.

The CDR3 spells CASSEALPGLSYEQYF. CDR3 nucleotides: TGTGCCAGCAGTGAAGCGCTTCCTGGCCTCTCCTACGAGCAGTACTTC. The V call is TRBV2, the J call TRBJ2-7; D is uncertain. This CDR3 contains 16 residues. V was pared by 0 bases and J by 0 bases, with 12 bases between. CDR1 SNHLY and CDR2 FYNNEI come from the germline V gene.

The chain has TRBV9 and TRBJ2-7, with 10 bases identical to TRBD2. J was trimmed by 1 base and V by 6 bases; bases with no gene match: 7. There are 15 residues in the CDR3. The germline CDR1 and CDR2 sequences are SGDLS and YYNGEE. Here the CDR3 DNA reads TGTGCCAGCACCCAGGGAGCGGGAGGGTCCTACGAGCAGTACTTC. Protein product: CASTQGAGGSYEQYF.